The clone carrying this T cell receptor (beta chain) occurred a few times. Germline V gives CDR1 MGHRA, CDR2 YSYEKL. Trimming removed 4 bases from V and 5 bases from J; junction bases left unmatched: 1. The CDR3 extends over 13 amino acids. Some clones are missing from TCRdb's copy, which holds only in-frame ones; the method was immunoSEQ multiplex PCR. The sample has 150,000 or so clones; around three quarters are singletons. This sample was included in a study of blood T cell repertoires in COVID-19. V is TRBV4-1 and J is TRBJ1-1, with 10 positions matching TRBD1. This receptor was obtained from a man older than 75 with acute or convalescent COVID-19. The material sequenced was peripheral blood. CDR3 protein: CASSRQGATEAFF. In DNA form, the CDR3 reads TGCGCCAGCAGCCGACAGGGGGCGACTGAAGCTTTCTTT.